Presented here are 28 T cell receptor beta chains from one specimen sequenced in a study of monozygotic twins with inflammatory bowel disease. TCRdb reprocessed the 5' RACE reads and keeps a single row for each CDR3 protein, giving no DNA. The listing contains 150,000 or so distinct CDR3 sequences. The sample consisted of blood. The origin of the receptors is a human donor with ulcerative colitis or Crohn's disease, or a healthy co-twin of an affected twin (not recorded which).

The chain recombines TRBV12-3 or TRBV12-4 with TRBJ1-5; TCRdb's D call, TRBD1, is unchecked because there is no DNA. CDR3 length: 14 residues. CDR3 sequence: CASSLAGEYQPQHF.

V is TRBV6-2 or TRBV6-3 and J is TRBJ1-5; TCRdb returns TRBD1, unconfirmable since there is no DNA. CDR3 length: 16 residues. The germline V gene has CDR1 MNHEY and CDR2 SVGEGT. The CDR3 is CASSSIRTYSNQPQHF.

The rearrangement links TRBV20-1 to TRBJ2-7; TCRdb's D call, TRBD2, is unchecked because there is no DNA. CDR1 is DFQATT, CDR2 SNEGSKA, per germline (reference sequence). The CDR3 totals 15 residues. The CDR3 loop reads CSARGTSGRLGEQYF.

The V and J genes are TRBV30 and TRBJ1-2; without DNA, the TCRdb call of TRBD1 cannot be checked. The length of the CDR3 is 12 residues. Germline-derived CDR1 and CDR2 are GTSNPN and SVGIG (reference sequence). The CDR3 region is CAWSSTGGGYTF.

The rearrangement joins TRBV7-9 to TRBJ2-2; TCRdb lists TRBD1, though no DNA is available to test this call. CDR3 length equals 16 residues. From germline, CDR1 is SEHNR and CDR2 FQNEAQ (reference sequence). This chain's CDR3 is CASSGERQGYTGELFF.

This sequence joins TRBV20-1 and TRBJ1-3; TCRdb's D call of TRBD1 is untestable without DNA. The germline V gene has CDR1 DFQATT and CDR2 SNEGSKA (reference sequence). This CDR3 comprises 13 residues. The CDR3 here is CSAGDRGGNTIYF.

This chain uses TRBV15 with TRBJ2-3; there is no DNA to check the TCRdb D call of TRBD1. CDR1 and CDR2 from the germline V gene are LNHNV and YYDKDF (reference sequence). The CDR3 is made up of 16 amino acids. The CDR3 spells CATSASPGTGTDTQYF.

The chain recombines TRBV7-9 with TRBJ1-2; the D call from TCRdb, TRBD1, cannot be confirmed without DNA. The germline V gene has CDR1 SEHNR and CDR2 FQNEAQ (reference sequence). This CDR3 is 14 amino acids long. The CDR3: CASSPPRTGDGYTF. The full variable domain, with the rest looked up from reference TRBV7-9 and TRBJ1-2, is DTGVSQNPRHKITKRGQNVTFRCDPISEHNRLYWYRQTLGQGPEFLTYFQNEAQLEKSRLLSDRFSAERPKGSFSTLEIQRTEQGDSAMYLCASSPPRTGDGYTFGSGTRLTVV.

The J gene is TRBJ1-5, the V gene TRBV7-9. Germline V gene lookup returns CDR1 SEHNR and CDR2 FQNEAQ (reference sequence). The CDR3 is 15 amino acids. The CDR3 is CASSLGDLSNQPQHF.

The CDR3 spells CSAPGANGYTF. The V gene is TRBV20-1, the J gene TRBJ1-2; TCRdb designates TRBD1, a call that cannot be tested without DNA. The germline V gene has CDR1 DFQATT and CDR2 SNEGSKA (reference sequence). The CDR3 is made up of 11 amino acids.

The chain links TRBV7-2 to TRBJ2-7; as DNA is missing, the TRBD2 call by TCRdb cannot be tested. CDR1 is SGHTA and CDR2 is FQGNSA in the germline V gene. This CDR3 is built from 13 residues. The chain's CDR3 is CASSWGLAYEQYF.

The chain links TRBV25-1 to TRBJ1-3. Germline CDR1 is MGHDK and CDR2 is SYGVNS. The CDR3 spans 12 residues. Here the CDR3 reads CASTFSGNTIYF.

The chain is built from TRBV11-2 and TRBJ1-1; TCRdb lists TRBD1, though no DNA is available to test this call. CDR3 length: 15 amino acids. The germline gives CDR1 SGHAT, CDR2 FQNNGV. The CDR3 loop reads CASSLDRGPNTEAFF. Together with reference TRBV11-2 and TRBJ1-1, the CDR3 gives the full variable domain: EAGVAQSPRYKIIEKRQSVAFWCNPISGHATLYWYQQILGQGPKLLIQFQNNGVVDDSQLPKDRFSAERLKGVDSTLKIQPAKLEDSAVYLCASSLDRGPNTEAFFGQGTRLTVV.

The gene calls are TRBV20-1 and TRBJ1-5. Germline values: CDR1 DFQATT, CDR2 SNEGSKA (reference sequence). The CDR3 covers 15 residues. This chain's CDR3 is CSARDRVSTHQPQHF.

The rearrangement joins TRBV7-2 to TRBJ1-2; lacking DNA, the TRBD1 call made by TCRdb goes unchecked. This CDR3 comprises 17 residues. Germline V lookup: CDR1 SGHTA, CDR2 FQGNSA. The CDR3 reads CASSPVGGQKSNYGYTF.

V and J are TRBV7-9 and TRBJ1-2; checking the TCRdb D call of TRBD1 is not possible without DNA. CDR1 and CDR2 (germline): SEHNR, FQNEAQ (reference sequence). The CDR3 length is 16 residues. The CDR3 spells CASSLGLPGHNYGYTF.

The chain joins TRBV12-3 or TRBV12-4 to TRBJ1-5. CDR3 length: 16 residues. CDR3 region: CASSLQPGLLNQPQHF.

The chain uses TRBV7-9 and TRBJ1-5. The CDR3 is 13 residues long. The V gene's germline CDR1 is SEHNR and CDR2 FQNEAQ (reference sequence). The CDR3 is CASNHQGNQPQHF.

The chain uses TRBV20-1 and TRBJ2-3; the D call of TRBD1 rests on TCRdb alone, since no DNA is present to check it. Germline values: CDR1 DFQATT, CDR2 SNEGSKA (reference sequence). This CDR3 contains 13 residues. CDR3 residues: CSEKRGHTDTQYF.

This chain uses TRBV12-3 or TRBV12-4 with TRBJ2-5. The CDR3 totals 14 residues. The CDR3 spells CASSPTVVQETQYF.

The chain combines TRBV15 with TRBJ2-7. The CDR3 runs to 16 residues. Germline-derived CDR1 and CDR2 are LNHNV and YYDKDF (reference sequence). The CDR3 protein is CATSREDGTNLYEQYF. Supplemented by reference TRBV15 and TRBJ2-7, the full variable domain reads DAMVIQNPRYQVTQFGKPVTLSCSQTLNHNVMYWYQQKSSQAPKLLFHYYDKDFNNEADTPDNFQSRRPNTSFCFLDIRSPGLGDTAMYLCATSREDGTNLYEQYFGPGTRLTVT.

V gene TRBV7-2 combines with J gene TRBJ1-1; TCRdb names TRBD1, which stays unverified in the absence of DNA. Germline V gives CDR1 SGHTA, CDR2 FQGNSA. This CDR3 spans 14 amino acids. This CDR3 is CASSHSTGRTEAFF. The full variable domain, its missing parts supplied by reference TRBV7-2 and TRBJ1-1, is GAGVSQSPSNKVTEKGKDVELRCDPISGHTALYWYRQSLGQGLEFLIYFQGNSAPDKSGLPSDRFSAERTGGSVSTLTIQRTQQEDSAVYLCASSHSTGRTEAFFGQGTRLTVV.

V usage is TRBV4-3 and J usage is TRBJ1-2. The CDR3 runs 16 residues. Per germline, CDR1 LGHNA and CDR2 YSLEER. The CDR3 sequence: CASSQETTVPRYGYTF.

This CDR3 is CASSAGTGGGGQPQHF. This chain uses TRBV5-1 with TRBJ1-5; there is no DNA to check the TCRdb D call of TRBD1. Germline CDR1 reads SGHRS; CDR2 reads YFSETQ. This CDR3 has 16 residues.

This chain connects TRBV5-1 to TRBJ1-1; TCRdb lists TRBD1, though no DNA is available to test this call. CDR3 size: 13 residues. The V gene's germline CDR1 is SGHRS and CDR2 YFSETQ. The CDR3 sequence is CASSSDRGTEAFF.

The V call is TRBV20-1, the J call TRBJ2-7; with no DNA, the TCRdb D assignment of TRBD2 cannot be verified. The CDR3 is made up of 15 amino acids. Germline loops: CDR1 DFQATT, CDR2 SNEGSKA (reference sequence). The CDR3: CSATGELAGSYEQYF.

J is TRBJ1-3 and V is TRBV20-1. The length of the CDR3 is 15 residues. Germline CDR1 and CDR2: DFQATT and SNEGSKA (reference sequence). CDR3 residues: CSAVRTGYSGNTIYF.

The chain employs TRBV6-2 or TRBV6-3 and TRBJ1-5; checking the TCRdb D call of TRBD1 is not possible without DNA. CDR1 and CDR2 (germline): MNHEY, SVGEGT. This CDR3 has 11 amino acids. The CDR3 region is CASRKGQSQHF.